The 3 T cell receptor beta chains below come from one sample, sequenced in a study of blood T cell repertoires in COVID-19 (dated by TCRdb to the early 2020s). Library construction relied on the immunoSEQ multiplex PCR assay. TCRdb took this table from immuneACCESS and kept in-frame rearrangements with V and J called. Such tables lack part of the clones; where checked against another copy, unresolved V genes explain under half of the gap, and the rest is unexplained. Across this sample there are about 110,000 clones, with around 81% seen only once. Of the sample, approximately 4.3% is held by the ten largest clones. Material for sequencing was peripheral blood. The receptors originated from a human donor in a cohort sampled during active or convalescent COVID-19.

The V gene is TRBV10-3, the J gene TRBJ2-7, with D tentatively TRBD1 (5 bases). Trimming removed 5 bases at V and 3 bases at J, with 11 bases between. This CDR3 has 13 amino acids. Germline V CDR1 and CDR2: ENHRY, SYGVKD. In DNA form, the CDR3 reads TGTGCCATCAGTTACTCAGGGAACTACGAGCAGTACTTC. As protein: CAISYSGNYEQYF.

This clone was counted only a few times. V is TRBV7-2 and J is TRBJ2-2, with 9 positions matching TRBD2. V lost 7 bases, J lost 3 bases, and 12 bases stayed unmatched. The CDR3 consists of 17 residues. Germline CDR1 and CDR2: SGHTA and FQGNSA. CDR3 DNA: TGTGCCAGCACCCCACGGGCGGGGGGGCTGTACACCGGGGAGCTGTTTTTT. Protein sequence: CASTPRAGGLYTGELFF.

The rearrangement uses TRBV11-2 and TRBJ2-7; 12 bases agree with TRBD1. This CDR3 contains 15 residues. The junction had 6 bases not matched to a gene; V was cut back by 5 bases and J by 4 bases. Germline CDR1 reads SGHAT; CDR2 reads FQNNGV. The CDR3 nucleotides are TGTGCCAGCAGCGCCGGGACAGGGGGCTTGTACGAGCAGTACTTC. Translated: CASSAGTGGLYEQYF. The full variable domain, rest sourced from reference TRBV11-2 and TRBJ2-7, is EAGVAQSPRYKIIEKRQSVAFWCNPISGHATLYWYQQILGQGPKLLIQFQNNGVVDDSQLPKDRFSAERLKGVDSTLKIQPAKLEDSAVYLCASSAGTGGLYEQYFGPGTRLTVT.